This T cell receptor beta chain is drawn from a study of blood T cell repertoires in COVID-19. Study background: From the United States, Italy and Spain came samples of acute and convalescent COVID-19. From T cells, B-cell-depleted T cells, or PBMCs came the material, which was cDNA or gDNA.

Source study methods: Counts of nucleated cells, estimated from reference gene primer amplification, were obtained. Sequencing was performed with immunoSEQ multiplex PCR; in TCRdb, only in-frame clones are kept and a portion is missing. Clone size and the V and J calls come from that table; the DNA yielded D and trimming. The data contain 230,000 or so clones, about four fifths of them singletons. The sample comprised peripheral blood. This TCR derives from a middle-aged man with active or convalescent COVID-19.

The CDR3 spells CASSPSDGQVGTQYF. In nucleotides, the CDR3 is TGTGCCAGCTCACCATCGGACGGACAAGTCGGGACCCAGTACTTC. This rearrangement joins TRBV18 to TRBJ2-5; a weak D match, TRBD1 (5 bases). The V gene lost 2 bases and the J gene lost 7 bases, with 17 bases spanning the gap. CDR3 length equals 15 residues. Germline CDR1 is KGHSH and CDR2 is LQKENI. The full variable domain, completed using reference TRBV18 and TRBJ2-5, is NAGVMQNPRHLVRRRGQEARLRCSPMKGHSHVYWYRQLPEEGLKFMVYLQKENIIDESGMPKERFSAEFPKEGPSILRIQQVVRGDSAAYFCASSPSDGQVGTQYFGPGTRLLVL.